This TCR beta chain was retrieved from a study of shared clonotypes between healthy human individuals. In the study overall: The cohort comprised a couple of women and three men. Their ages spanned 18 to 49 years.

An even split of each subset's genomic DNA across several immunoSEQ plates was performed. In the original workflow: ImmunoSEQ junction-only sequences lacked quality scores, so their filtering differed. The method was immunoSEQ multiplex PCR; TCRdb's version includes in-frame clones alone and lacks a portion of them. The V and J calls and clone size come from that table; D and trimming were worked out from the DNA. This repertoire shows 400,000 to 500,000 clones, 75% to 85% found once; its top ten account for 10% to 15%. The CDR3 is 14 residues long. The V gene's germline CDR1 is SGHNT and CDR2 YENEEA. With 5 bases clipped from V and 6 bases from J, the junction kept 6 bases outside the gene matches.

The sequence was obtained from a woman aged 40 to 50 in good health. Some clones in this sample may be carry-over from other donors' samples. V is TRBV11-3 and J is TRBJ2-2, with 7 bases lining up with TRBD1. Sequencing was done on a sample of PBMCs. The CDR3 DNA is TGTGCCAGCAGCGAGGACAGGTGGGCCGGGGAGCTGTTTTTT. Translating it yields CASSEDRWAGELFF.